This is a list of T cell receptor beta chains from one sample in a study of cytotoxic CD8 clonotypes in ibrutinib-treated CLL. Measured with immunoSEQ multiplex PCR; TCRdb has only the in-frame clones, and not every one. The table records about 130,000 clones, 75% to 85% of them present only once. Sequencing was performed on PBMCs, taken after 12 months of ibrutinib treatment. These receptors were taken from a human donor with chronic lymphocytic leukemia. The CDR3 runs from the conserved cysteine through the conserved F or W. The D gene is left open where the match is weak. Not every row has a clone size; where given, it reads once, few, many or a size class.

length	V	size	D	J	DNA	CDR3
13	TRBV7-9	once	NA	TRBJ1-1	TGTGCCAGCAGCCCCCCTAGGAACACTGAAGCTTTCTTT	CASSPPRNTEAFF
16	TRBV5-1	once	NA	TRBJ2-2	TGCGCCAGCAGTAAGATAGGGGGAACGAACACCGGGGAGCTGTTTTTT	CASSKIGGTNTGELFF
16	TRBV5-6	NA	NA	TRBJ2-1	TGTGCCAGCAGCAAACAGGTGACGAGCTCCTACAATGAGCAGTTCTTC	CASSKQVTSSYNEQFF
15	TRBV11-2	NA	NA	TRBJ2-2	TGTGCCAGCAGCATCTGGGGGAAGAACACCGGGGAGCTGTTTTTT	CASSIWGKNTGELFF
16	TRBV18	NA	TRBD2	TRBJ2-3	TGTGCCAGCTCACTAAGCGGGAGGGCCGACACAGATACGCAGTATTTT	CASSLSGRADTDTQYF
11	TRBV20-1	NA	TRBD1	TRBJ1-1	TGCAGTGCTTCGACAGGGACTGAAGCTTTCTTT	CSASTGTEAFF
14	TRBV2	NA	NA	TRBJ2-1	TGTGCCAGCAACTTCGACGAGACCTACAATGAGCAGTTCTTC	CASNFDETYNEQFF
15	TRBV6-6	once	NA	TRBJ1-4	TGTGCCAGCAGTTACATTGGGCCTCGCACTGAAAAACTGTTTTTT	CASSYIGPRTEKLFF
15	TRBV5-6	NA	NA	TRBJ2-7	TGTGCCAGCAGCTGGGGGACCCGGGGATCCTACGAGCAGTACTTC	CASSWGTRGSYEQYF
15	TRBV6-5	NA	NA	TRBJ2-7	TGTGCCAGCAGTTACATAGCGATACCGAGTTACGAGCAGTACTTC	CASSYIAIPSYEQYF
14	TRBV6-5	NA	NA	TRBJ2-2	TGTGCCAGCAGTTACTCCTACGCTCTTGGGGAGCTGTTTTTT	CASSYSYALGELFF
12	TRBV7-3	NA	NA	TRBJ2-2	TGTGCCAGCAGCTTTTTATCCGGGGAGCTGTTTTTT	CASSFLSGELFF
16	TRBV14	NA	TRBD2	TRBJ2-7	TGTGCCAGCAGCAGAGGATCTAGCGGGAGTCACTACGAGCAGTACTTC	CASSRGSSGSHYEQYF
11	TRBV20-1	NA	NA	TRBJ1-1	TGCAGTGCGCTACTGATCACTGAAGCTTTCTTT	CSALLITEAFF
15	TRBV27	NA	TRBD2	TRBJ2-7	TGTGCCAGCATCTGTCGACTAGCGGGAACCTACGAGCAGTACTTC	CASICRLAGTYEQYF
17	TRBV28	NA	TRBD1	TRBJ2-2	TGTGCCAGCAGTTCTCAGGACAGGCGACCTCACACCGGGGAGCTGTTTTTT	CASSSQDRRPHTGELFF
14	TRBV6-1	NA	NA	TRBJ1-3	TGTGCCAGCCCGGACGCAAACTCTGGAAACACCATATATTTT	CASPDANSGNTIYF
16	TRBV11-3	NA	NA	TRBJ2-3	TGTGCCAGCAGCTTAGGTACGACGGATAGCACAGATACGCAGTATTTT	CASSLGTTDSTDTQYF
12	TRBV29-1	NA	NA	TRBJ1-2	TGCAGCGTTGCTTTGGACGTCTATGGCTACACCTTC	CSVALDVYGYTF
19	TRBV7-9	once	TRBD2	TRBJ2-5	TGTGCCAGCAGCTTAGCGCGGGGTAGCGGGAGTGGGTTCCAAGAGACCCAGTACTTC	CASSLARGSGSGFQETQYF
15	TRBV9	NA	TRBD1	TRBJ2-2	TGTGCCAGCAGCGTAGGGCAGGGGGACACCGGGGAGCTGTTTTTT	CASSVGQGDTGELFF
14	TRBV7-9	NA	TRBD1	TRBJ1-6	TGTGCCAGCAGCCTGACAGGGAGTAATACACCCCTCCACTTT	CASSLTGSNTPLHF
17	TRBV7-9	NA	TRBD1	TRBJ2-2	TGTGCCAGCAGTCGAACACCCGGACAGGCGCTGCCCGGGGAGCTGTTTTTT	CASSRTPGQALPGELFF
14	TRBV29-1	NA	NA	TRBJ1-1	TGCAGCGTCGAGGGGTTGGGGAGTCGGACTGAAGCTTTCTTT	CSVEGLGSRTEAFF
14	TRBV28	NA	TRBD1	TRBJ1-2	TGTGCCAGCCAGGAGGGGGCGCGAAACTATGGCTACACCTTC	CASQEGARNYGYTF
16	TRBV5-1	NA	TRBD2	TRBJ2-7	TGCGCCAGCACCCAGGGGGGTAGCGGGAGGTACAACGAGCAGTACTTC	CASTQGGSGRYNEQYF
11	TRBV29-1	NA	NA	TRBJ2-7	TGCAGCGTTGAACTCAGCTACGAGCAGTACTTC	CSVELSYEQYF
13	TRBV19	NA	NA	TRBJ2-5	TGTGCCAGTAGTATTAGGGGGGAGGAGACCCAGTACTTC	CASSIRGEETQYF
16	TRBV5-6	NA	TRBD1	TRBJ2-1	TGTGCCAGCAGCTTGGGGACAGGGTCCCTTGACAATGAGCAGTTCTTC	CASSLGTGSLDNEQFF